The 9 T cell receptor beta chains presented below share a single source sample, sequenced in a study of identical twins. TCRdb analysed the 5' RACE reads with MiXCR anew, one entry per CDR3 protein. Among hundreds of thousands of distinct CDR3 sequences listed, 9% to 15% were seen once. The sample was also reused in another study, on yellow fever vaccine responses in identical twins.

Sequenced: PBMCs. These receptors all stem from a woman aged 18-30 years in good health.

The chain carries TRBV7-6 and TRBJ2-7; 9 bases fit TRBD2. CDR3 length: 17 amino acids. V shed 4 bases and J 4 bases; nucleotides not matched to a gene: 14. From germline, CDR1 is SGHVS and CDR2 FNYEAQ. CDR3 sequence: CASSSTGIAGEGYEQYF. For the CDR3, the DNA is TGTGCCAGCAGCTCTACCGGCATAGCGGGAGAAGGGTACGAGCAGTACTTC.

There are a few counts of this clonotype. The rearrangement joins TRBV11-2 to TRBJ2-7; tentatively, D is TRBD1 (5 bases). There are 13 residues in the CDR3. CDR1 is SGHAT and CDR2 is FQNNGV in the germline V gene. Trimming shortened V by 1 base and J by 4 bases, and 8 bases separated the two germline ends. CDR3 sequence reads: CASSLVREYEQYV. DNA for the CDR3: TGTGCCAGCAGCTTAGTCAGGGAATACGAGCAGTACGTC.

In its sample, this clonotype was seen a few times. V gene TRBV7-9 combines with J gene TRBJ2-3; 8 nucleotides match TRBD1. The CDR3 runs to 17 residues. The V gene end was trimmed by 2 bases and the J gene end by 1 base; junction bases not matched to a gene: 8. Per the germline V gene, CDR1 is SEHNR and CDR2 is FQNEAQ (reference sequence). CDR3 loop: CASSLPTGVEGTDTQYF. For the CDR3, the DNA is TGTGCCAGCAGCTTACCGACAGGGGTTGAGGGCACAGATACGCAGTATTTT.

This clonotype has just a few counts. V and J are TRBV24-1 and TRBJ2-1; D not certain. Trimming stripped 7 bases from V and 3 bases from J, with 27 bases between. The CDR3 is made up of 19 amino acids. Germline V gives CDR1 KGHDR, CDR2 SFDVKD. CDR3 sequence reads: CATRSYGLLVRNFYNEQFF. CDR3 nucleotide sequence: TGTGCCACCAGATCTTACGGGCTCCTAGTCCGAAACTTCTACAATGAGCAGTTCTTC.

This clonotype came up many times. The chain carries TRBV10-3 and TRBJ1-1; TRBD1 aligns across 11 bases. V was clipped by 10 bases and J by 7 bases; unmatched bases: 5. The CDR3 is 12 residues long. Germline V gene sequence: CDR1 ENHRY, CDR2 SYGVKD. This CDR3 reads CASGQGAGEAFF. The CDR3 nucleotides read TGTGCCAGCGGACAGGGGGCCGGTGAAGCTTTCTTT.

The CDR3 reads CASTTSRGQNTGELFF. CDR3 sequence (DNA): TGTGCCAGCACCACTTCTCGCGGACAGAACACCGGGGAGCTGTTTTTT. The V call is TRBV7-2, the J call TRBJ2-2; a weak D match, TRBD1 (5 bases). Germline values: CDR1 SGHTA, CDR2 FQGNSA. Deletions cut 7 bases from V and 1 base from J, with 16 bases between. The CDR3 has 16 residues.

In the case of this clonotype: One end of the junction varies from germline; a read error may be responsible. V usage is TRBV3-1 and J usage is TRBJ2-3; D uncertain. Per the germline V gene, CDR1 is LGHDT and CDR2 is YNNKEL (reference sequence). The CDR3 is 14 residues long. The CDR3 nucleotides read TGTGCCAGCAGGCAAGGCGTGAGCACAGATACGCAGTATTTT. Translation gives CASRQGVSTDTQYF.

The chain joins TRBV28 to TRBJ2-7; 14 bases agree with TRBD2. The V and J ends lost 6 bases and 6 bases, in that order; junction bases with no gene match: 10. This CDR3 has 16 residues. Germline values: CDR1 MDHEN, CDR2 SYDVKM. The CDR3 is CASRTSGRVRTFEQYF. Written as DNA, the CDR3 is TGTGCCAGCAGGACTAGCGGGAGGGTAAGGACGTTCGAGCAGTACTTC.

The rearrangement links TRBV6-5 to TRBJ1-5; tentative D call: TRBD1 (5 bases). There are 16 residues in the CDR3. CDR1 is MNHEY and CDR2 is SVGAGI in the germline V gene. V lost 0 bases and J lost 1, with 10 bases in between. As DNA, the CDR3 is TGTGCCAGCAGTTACTCAGGGGTAGGGAGCAATCAGCCCCAGCATTTT. It specifies CASSYSGVGSNQPQHF.